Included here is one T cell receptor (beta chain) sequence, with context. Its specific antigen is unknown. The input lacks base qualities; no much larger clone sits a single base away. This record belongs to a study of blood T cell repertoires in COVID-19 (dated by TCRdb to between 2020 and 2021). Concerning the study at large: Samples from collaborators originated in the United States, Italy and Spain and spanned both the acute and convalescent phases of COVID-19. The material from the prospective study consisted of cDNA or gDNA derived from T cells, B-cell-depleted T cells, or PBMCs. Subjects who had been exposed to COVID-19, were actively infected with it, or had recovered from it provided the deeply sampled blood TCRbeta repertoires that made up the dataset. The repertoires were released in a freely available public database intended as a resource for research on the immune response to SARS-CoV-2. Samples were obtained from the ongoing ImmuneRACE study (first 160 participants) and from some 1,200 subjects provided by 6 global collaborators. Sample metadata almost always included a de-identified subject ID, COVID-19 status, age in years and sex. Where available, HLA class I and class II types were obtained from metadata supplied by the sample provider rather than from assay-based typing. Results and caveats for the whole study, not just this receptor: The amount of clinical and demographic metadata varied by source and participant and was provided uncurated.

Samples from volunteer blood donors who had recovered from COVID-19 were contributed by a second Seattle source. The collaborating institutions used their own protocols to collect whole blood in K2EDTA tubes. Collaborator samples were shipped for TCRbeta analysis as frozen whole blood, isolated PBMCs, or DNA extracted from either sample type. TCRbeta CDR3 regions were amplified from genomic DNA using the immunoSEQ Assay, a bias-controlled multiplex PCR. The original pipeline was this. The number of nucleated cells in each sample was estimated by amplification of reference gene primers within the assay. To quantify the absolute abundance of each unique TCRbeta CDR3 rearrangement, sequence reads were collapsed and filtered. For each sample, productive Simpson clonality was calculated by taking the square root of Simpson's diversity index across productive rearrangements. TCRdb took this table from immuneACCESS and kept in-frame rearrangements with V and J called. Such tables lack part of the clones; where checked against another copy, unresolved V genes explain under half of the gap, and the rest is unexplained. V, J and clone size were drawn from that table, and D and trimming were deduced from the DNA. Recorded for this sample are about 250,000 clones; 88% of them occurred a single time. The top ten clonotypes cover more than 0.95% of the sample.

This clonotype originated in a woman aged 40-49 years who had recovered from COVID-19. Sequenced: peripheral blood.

The DNA is TGTGCCAGCTCACCAGCAGTCTACAATGAGCAGTTCTTC. Translated, this gives CASSPAVYNEQFF. This chain joins TRBV18 to TRBJ2-1; no D gene call is confident. CDR1 and CDR2 are read off the germline V gene as KGHSH and LQKENI. Trimming at the junction amounts to 2 bases on V and 3 bases on J, and the germline ends lie 5 bases apart. Spanning cysteine to phenylalanine, the CDR3 consists of 13 amino acids. The sequence is cut down to CDR3 DNA, 39 bases in frame from base 1.